The 8 T cell receptor beta chains listed next were all sequenced from one sample in a study of blood T cell repertoires in COVID-19. The protocol was immunoSEQ multiplex PCR, while the TCRdb copy is restricted to in-frame clones and leaves out a portion. The sample lists 250,000 or so clones; 86% were seen once. Sequenced material: PBMCs or T cells enriched from blood (not recorded which). The receptors were gathered from a woman aged 18-35 years who had recovered from COVID-19.

The chain employs TRBV30 and TRBJ2-7; 11 bases fit TRBD2. Germline values: CDR1 GTSNPN, CDR2 SVGIG (reference sequence). The J segment lost 1 base and the V segment lost 1 base, leaving 3 bases of the junction unmatched. The CDR3 runs 15 residues. CDR3 protein: CAWSGGTSGSYEQYF. The CDR3 nucleotides are TGTGCCTGGAGTGGGGGGACTAGCGGTTCCTACGAGCAGTACTTC.

This chain links TRBV10-3 with TRBJ2-1; D might be TRBD1 (6 bases). CDR3 length: 12 residues. Germline CDR1 reads ENHRY; CDR2 reads SYGVKD. Trimming shortened V by 11 bases and J by 5 bases, and 13 bases separated the two germline ends. CDR3 in amino acids: CASTTGDNEQFF. CDR3 DNA: TGTGCCTCTACGACAGGAGACAATGAGCAGTTCTTC.

The chain employs TRBV5-1 and TRBJ1-1; possible D gene TRBD1, 6 bases. Trimming left V 2 bases short and J 0 bases short, with 11 bases between. CDR1 and CDR2 from the germline V gene are SGHRS and YFSETQ. The CDR3 spans 15 residues. The DNA of the CDR3 is TGCGCCAGCAGCTTTGGCCACAGGGTGAACACTGAAGCTTTCTTT. Translated, it gives CASSFGHRVNTEAFF.

The rearrangement joins TRBV27 to TRBJ2-7; D is perhaps TRBD1 (6 bases). Germline CDR1 MNHEY, CDR2 SMNVEV (reference sequence). This CDR3 comprises 14 residues. V shed 4 bases and J shed 3 bases, with 13 bases lying between them. DNA of the CDR3: TGTGCCAGCAGTTGGCTCCGAGGGGGCTACGAGCAGTACTTC. Its protein is CASSWLRGGYEQYF.

This clone was picked up a small number of times. V usage is TRBV7-2 and J usage is TRBJ1-2; no definite D call. The germline V gene has CDR1 SGHTA and CDR2 FQGNSA. V was clipped by 1 base and J by 3 bases, with 6 bases between them. The CDR3 sequence is 13 residues long. This CDR3 is CASSLDTYYGYTF. CDR3 nucleotide sequence: TGTGCCAGCAGCTTAGACACCTACTATGGCTACACCTTC.

As DNA, the CDR3 is TGCAGCGTTGTCTTCAGGAACGATGAAAAACTGTTTTTT. Translated: CSVVFRNDEKLFF. The chain joins TRBV29-1 to TRBJ1-4; unclear D gene. Germline CDR1 reads SQVTM; CDR2 reads ANQGSEA. The CDR3 runs to 13 residues. Trimming pared 4 bases from V and 6 bases from J, leaving 12 bases between.

The chain is built from TRBV5-6 and TRBJ1-1; 7 bases are shared with TRBD1. Germline V gives CDR1 SGHDT, CDR2 YYEEEE. Trimming cost V 3 bases and J 0 bases; bases outside gene matches: 11. This CDR3 region has 17 residues. This CDR3 is CASSWGTANELNTEAFF. DNA for the CDR3: TGTGCCAGCAGCTGGGGGACAGCCAACGAATTGAACACTGAAGCTTTCTTT.

Only a few counts were recorded for this clone. V usage is TRBV6-2 or TRBV6-3 and J usage is TRBJ2-2, with 14 bases identical to TRBD2. Germline trimming cut 6 bases from V and 5 bases from J; bases unmatched to any gene: 8. This CDR3 has 17 residues. Germline V gene data show CDR1 as MNHEY and CDR2 as SVGEGT. The CDR3 loop reads CASSWGTSGGSTGELFF. CDR3 coding DNA: TGTGCCAGCAGCTGGGGGACTAGCGGGGGAAGTACCGGGGAGCTGTTTTTT.